The 20 T cell receptor beta chains given below trace back to one sample, sequenced in a study of blood T cell repertoires in COVID-19. The data were produced by immunoSEQ multiplex PCR, yet TCRdb's version contains in-frame clones alone and is incomplete. The table includes about 70,000 clones, over 75% detected once. Sequencing used peripheral blood. The source is a young woman with acute or convalescent COVID-19.

The chain links TRBV3-1 (or the pseudogene TRBV3-2) to TRBJ1-6; D ambiguous. Germline CDR1 is LGHDT and CDR2 is YNNKEL (reference sequence). This CDR3 region has 16 residues. V lost 3 bases to trimming and J lost 0 bases, with 9 bases between them. The CDR3 is CASSQGPSSYNSPLHF. The CDR3 nucleotides are TGTGCCAGCAGCCAGGGCCCGAGCTCCTATAATTCACCCCTCCACTTT.

CDR3 loop: CASSNQGYSGNTIYF. In DNA, the CDR3 is TGTGCCAGCAGCAACCAGGGTTACTCTGGAAACACCATATATTTT. The chain carries TRBV11-2 and TRBJ1-3; tentative D call: TRBD1 (5 bases). The CDR3 totals 15 residues. Trimming took off 5 bases at V and 0 bases at J, with 11 bases between the two ends. Germline V CDR1 and CDR2: SGHAT, FQNNGV. The variable domain in full, with the rest retrieved from reference TRBV11-2 and TRBJ1-3, is EAGVAQSPRYKIIEKRQSVAFWCNPISGHATLYWYQQILGQGPKLLIQFQNNGVVDDSQLPKDRFSAERLKGVDSTLKIQPAKLEDSAVYLCASSNQGYSGNTIYFGEGSWLTVV.

The chain has TRBV6-5 and TRBJ1-6; 8 positions match TRBD1. The length of the CDR3 is 15 residues. The germline V gene encodes CDR1 MNHEY and CDR2 SVGAGI. After removal of 6 bases from V and 8 bases from J, the junction contained 9 bases not matched to a gene. This chain's CDR3 is CASRPTGGVDSPLHF. The CDR3 nucleotides are TGTGCCAGCAGGCCTACAGGGGGAGTTGATTCACCCCTCCACTTT.

The DNA for the CDR3 is TGCGCCAGCAGCCAAGAGACAGGACTAGCTACCACCGGGGAGCTGTTTTTT. This gives the protein CASSQETGLATTGELFF. The gene calls are TRBV4-3 and TRBJ2-2, with 8 nucleotides matching TRBD2. The germline gives CDR1 LGHNA, CDR2 YSLEER. Trimming removed 0 bases from V and 4 bases from J; junction bases left unmatched: 7. The CDR3 has 17 amino acids.

This chain uses TRBV7-9 with TRBJ2-6; 10 bases are a match to TRBD2. V lost 6 bases to trimming and J lost 2 bases; unmatched junction nucleotides: 13. The germline V gene has CDR1 SEHNR and CDR2 FQNEAQ (reference sequence). This CDR3 is built from 19 residues. CDR3 region: CASRGGLTSGNTGANVLTF. The CDR3 DNA reads as TGTGCCAGCAGGGGAGGGCTCACTAGCGGGAATACTGGGGCCAACGTCCTGACTTTC.

V usage is TRBV7-8 and J usage is TRBJ2-1, with 7 bases aligning to TRBD2. V trimming: 1 base; J trimming: 9 bases; junction bases outside the gene matches: 9. Germline loops: CDR1 SGHVS, CDR2 FQNEAQ. The CDR3 spans 15 residues. CDR3 sequence reads: CASSLERTRFPEQFF. As DNA, the CDR3 is TGTGCCAGCAGCTTAGAGAGGACTAGGTTCCCTGAGCAGTTCTTC.

V and J are TRBV28 and TRBJ2-7; the match to TRBD2 covers 7 bases. Germline V gene lookup returns CDR1 MDHEN and CDR2 SYDVKM. J gave up 2 bases and V 5 bases, and 6 bases lay outside the gene matches. This CDR3 region has 14 residues. CDR3 protein: CASSRTRQTYEQYF. CDR3 bases: TGTGCCAGCAGTAGGACTAGGCAGACCTACGAGCAGTACTTC.

DNA of the CDR3: TGTGCCAGCAGCTTAGAATTTAGTGGCAATGAGCAGTTCTTC. Translating gives CASSLEFSGNEQFF. The gene calls are TRBV7-9 and TRBJ2-1, with D unclear. From germline, CDR1 is SEHNR and CDR2 FQNEAQ (reference sequence). The CDR3 has 14 residues. The V end was cut by 1 base, the J end by 6 bases, with 10 bases between.

J is TRBJ1-2 and V is TRBV6-5; 11 bases align to TRBD1. The V segment lost 8 bases and the J segment 6 bases; nucleotides outside the gene matches: 8. Germline V gene sequence: CDR1 MNHEY, CDR2 SVGAGI. The CDR3 consists of 14 residues. The CDR3, as DNA: TGTGCCAGCGCACCGGGACAGGGGGAGGATGGCTACACCTTC. This sequence encodes CASAPGQGEDGYTF.

The V and J genes are TRBV5-1 and TRBJ2-1, with D perhaps matching TRBD1 (6 bases). V was pared by 4 bases and J by 1 base, with 21 bases between. CDR3 length: 18 residues. Germline lookup yields CDR1 SGHRS and CDR2 YFSETQ. CDR3 in DNA: TGCGCCAGCAGCCGGTTTGGCAGGGGCCAGGGGTCCTACAATGAGCAGTTCTTC. Encoded protein: CASSRFGRGQGSYNEQFF.

CDR3 sequence: CASSQAHHHLTTNTGELFF. CDR3 nucleotides: TGTGCCAGCAGCCAAGCTCACCACCACCTTACAACAAACACCGGGGAGCTGTTTTTT. The chain joins TRBV4-2 to TRBJ2-2; D remains ambiguous. This CDR3 has 19 residues. Germline V gene data show CDR1 as LGHNA and CDR2 as YNFKEQ. The V end lost 1 base, the J end lost 2 bases, and 20 bases lay between the germline ends.

This clone appeared once. The chain employs TRBV5-6 and TRBJ1-2; TRBD1 matches at 9 bases. V lost 4 bases and J lost 2; bases outside the gene matches: 9. CDR1 and CDR2 from the germline V gene are SGHDT and YYEEEE. The CDR3 sequence is 16 residues long. The CDR3 DNA is TGTGCCAGCAGCCCAGTATTTGGACAGGGGAACTATGGCTACACCTTC. As protein: CASSPVFGQGNYGYTF.

This chain connects TRBV29-1 to TRBJ2-1, with TRBD1 matching over 7 bases. The V and J ends lost 6 bases and 0 bases, in that order; junction bases with no gene match: 8. CDR1 is SQVTM and CDR2 is ANQGSEA in the germline V gene. The CDR3 is 15 residues long. The CDR3 bases are TGCAGCGTCGAGGGACAGTTATACTCCTACAATGAGCAGTTCTTC. Amino acid sequence: CSVEGQLYSYNEQFF.

The V and J genes are TRBV14 and TRBJ2-1, with 12 nucleotides matching TRBD2. The junction had 6 bases not matched to a gene; V was cut back by 5 bases and J by 4 bases. Per the germline V gene, CDR1 is SGHDN and CDR2 is FVKESK. This CDR3 has 16 residues. DNA of the CDR3: TGTGCCAGCAGCAGATCTAGCGGGAGGGCGTACAATGAGCAGTTCTTC. Translation: CASSRSSGRAYNEQFF.

This clone was recorded only once. The chain carries TRBV19 and TRBJ2-2, with 8 positions matching TRBD1. There are 14 residues in the CDR3. Looked up from germline, CDR1 is LNHDA and CDR2 is SQIVND (reference sequence). The V and J ends lost 8 bases and 3 bases, in that order; junction bases with no gene match: 5. CDR3 sequence: CASDRTGHTGELFF. CDR3 DNA sequence: TGTGCCAGTGATCGGACAGGGCACACCGGGGAGCTGTTTTTT.

V usage is TRBV5-6 and J usage is TRBJ2-7; a weak D match, TRBD2 (6 bases). The CDR3 is made up of 15 amino acids. Trimming pared 0 bases from V and 0 bases from J, leaving 10 bases between. Germline-derived CDR1 and CDR2 are SGHDT and YYEEEE. The CDR3 nucleotides read TGTGCCAGCAGCTTGGTCGGGAGTTTCTCCTACGAGCAGTACTTC. Protein: CASSLVGSFSYEQYF.

Only one count was recorded for this clone. The CDR3 reads CAWSSGTSGSTDTQYF. The CDR3 DNA reads as TGTGCCTGGAGTTCCGGGACTAGCGGATCCACAGATACGCAGTATTTT. V and J are TRBV30 and TRBJ2-3; 11 nucleotides align to TRBD2. The CDR3 totals 16 residues. The trim removed 2 bases at V and 2 bases at J, leaving 6 bases unmatched. Per germline, CDR1 GTSNPN and CDR2 SVGIG (reference sequence).

The chain carries TRBV6-6 and TRBJ2-7, with D hard to call. V was cut by 7 bases and J by 3 bases, with 13 bases left in between. The germline gives CDR1 MNHNY, CDR2 SVGAGI (reference sequence). This CDR3 contains 13 residues. This CDR3 is CASTRILGYEQYF. The CDR3, as DNA: TGTGCCAGCACTAGGATATTGGGCTACGAGCAGTACTTC.

The chain is built from TRBV10-2 and TRBJ2-5, with 15 bases fitting TRBD2. The germline V gene has CDR1 WSHSY and CDR2 SAAADI. Trimming removed 3 bases from V and 4 bases from J; junction bases left unmatched: 12. The CDR3 has 19 amino acids. CDR3: CASSEYGTSGGSMGETQYF. The CDR3 DNA is TGCGCCAGCAGTGAATACGGGACTAGCGGGGGGTCAATGGGAGAGACCCAGTACTTC.

This chain connects TRBV6-5 to TRBJ1-2, with 7 positions matching TRBD1. The CDR3 runs 13 residues. Germline V gene lookup returns CDR1 MNHEY and CDR2 SVGAGI. The V segment lost 6 bases and the J segment 2 bases; nucleotides outside the gene matches: 3. The CDR3 bases are TGTGCCAGCAGCCCGACAGGGAACTATGGCTACACCTTC. It codes for CASSPTGNYGYTF.